These 30 T cell receptor beta chains share one sample of origin, sequenced in a study of CD8 T cells in ankylosing spondylitis. Regarding the study as a whole: For ankylosing spondylitis blood, a TCR beta motif of 7 or 8 highly homologous variants appeared characteristic.

No cognate antigen is known for these TCRs. TCRdb itself ran the 5' RACE reads through MiXCR, one entry per CDR3 protein. The data show just under 550,000 distinct CDR3 sequences, with about 13% seen just once and approximately 7% held by the top ten. Sequenced input: blood, either unsorted or a sorted T cell fraction (not recorded which). Receptors originate from a male donor with ankylosing spondylitis.

This clonotype has only a few counts. The chain has TRBV7-9 and TRBJ1-1; D is unresolved. V was trimmed by 6 bases and J by 8 bases, leaving 13 bases between them. Germline V lookup: CDR1 SEHNR, CDR2 FQNEAQ (reference sequence). CDR3 length: 12 residues. The CDR3 loop reads CASSSPKPEAFF. The CDR3 bases are TGTGCCAGCAGTTCCCCGAAACCCGAAGCTTTCTTT.

This clonotype has a count of ten or more. The chain is built from TRBV20-1 and TRBJ1-1; TRBD1 is a possible D gene (5 bases). The CDR3 runs to 12 residues. Trimming left V 7 bases short and J 1 base short, with 10 bases between. Per the germline V gene, CDR1 is DFQATT and CDR2 is SNEGSKA (reference sequence). The CDR3 loop reads CSVNQGNTEAFF. The CDR3 DNA follows: TGCAGTGTAAATCAGGGGAACACTGAAGCTTTCTTT.

The chain couples TRBV5-1 to TRBJ1-1; no clear D gene. The length of the CDR3 is 13 residues. Germline CDR1 SGHRS, CDR2 YFSETQ. V was trimmed by 5 bases and J by 3 bases, leaving 11 bases between them. CDR3 nucleotides: TGCGCCAGCAGACCCGACCCCGACACTGAAGCTTTCTTT. This gives the protein CASRPDPDTEAFF.

This chain connects TRBV3-1 to TRBJ2-7; 8 bases are shared with TRBD1. The V segment lost 1 base and the J segment 6 bases; nucleotides outside the gene matches: 14. In germline, CDR1 is LGHDT, CDR2 YNNKEL (reference sequence). CDR3 length: 17 residues. The CDR3 is CASSQAAPRTGMVEQYF. CDR3 nucleotides: TGTGCCAGCAGCCAAGCGGCACCTCGGACAGGGATGGTCGAGCAGTACTTC.

The rearrangement joins TRBV11-2 to TRBJ2-1; D might be TRBD2 (5 bases). Germline loops: CDR1 SGHAT, CDR2 FQNNGV. The CDR3 loop spans 12 amino acids. Trimming shortened V by 4 bases and J by 7 bases, and 8 bases separated the two germline ends. Written as DNA, the CDR3 is TGTGCCAGCAGCTGGACTGTTAATGAGCAGTTCTTC. Protein product: CASSWTVNEQFF.

This clonotype was picked up a small number of times. The rearrangement uses TRBV27 and TRBJ2-3, with 11 nucleotides matching TRBD2. The CDR3 sequence is 17 residues long. Germline trimming cut 5 bases from V and 1 base from J; bases unmatched to any gene: 8. Germline loops: CDR1 MNHEY, CDR2 SMNVEV (reference sequence). For the CDR3, the DNA is TGTGCCAGCAGTAGCCGACTAGCGGGGATACGCACAGATACGCAGTATTTT. It is translated as CASSSRLAGIRTDTQYF.

The rearrangement uses TRBV7-9 and TRBJ2-1; tentative D call: TRBD1 (5 bases). CDR3 length: 15 amino acids. Germline CDR1 reads SEHNR; CDR2 reads FQNEAQ (reference sequence). V lost 5 bases to trimming and J lost 2 bases, with 13 bases between them. The CDR3 DNA reads as TGTGCCAGCAGCCAAGGGGCCTCAGCCTACAATGAGCAGTTCTTC. It specifies CASSQGASAYNEQFF.

This clonotype was seen more than once but under ten times. V usage is TRBV7-2 and J usage is TRBJ1-1; the D is unclear. In germline, CDR1 is SGHTA, CDR2 FQGNSA. Between the trimmed V and J ends, which lost 3 bases and 1 base, there was a span of 9 bases. The CDR3 loop spans 14 amino acids. The CDR3 bases are TGTGCCAGCAGCTTTGCCCAAGGGAACACTGAAGCTTTCTTT. Protein: CASSFAQGNTEAFF.

This clonotype has more than one count but fewer than ten. The rearrangement joins TRBV10-3 to TRBJ2-3; D is perhaps TRBD2 (6 bases). Per the germline V gene, CDR1 is ENHRY and CDR2 is SYGVKD. CDR3 length equals 16 residues. Trimming left V 2 bases short and J 1 base short, with 13 bases between. CDR3 in DNA: TGTGCCATCAGTGAGCCTCCGGGGGAGGGCACAGATACGCAGTATTTT. Translating gives CAISEPPGEGTDTQYF.

The sample holds many counts of this clonotype. J is TRBJ2-1 and V is TRBV29-1; D remains unclear. Germline lookup yields CDR1 SQVTM and CDR2 ANQGSEA. The CDR3 sequence is 13 residues long. With 0 bases removed from V and 8 bases from J, the gap between germline ends came to 11 bases. The CDR3 reads CSVEESGFYEQFF. CDR3 coding DNA: TGCAGCGTTGAAGAGTCTGGTTTCTATGAGCAGTTCTTC.

This clonotype appeared many times. This chain connects TRBV15 to TRBJ1-4; 8 bases match TRBD1. This CDR3 is built from 16 residues. The V gene end was trimmed by 0 bases and the J gene end by 11 bases; junction bases not matched to a gene: 11. Germline CDR1 LNHNV, CDR2 YYDKDF (reference sequence). The CDR3 here is CATSRDPLDRGGKLFF. CDR3 in DNA: TGTGCCACCAGCAGAGATCCGTTAGACAGGGGAGGCAAACTGTTTTTT.

The J gene is TRBJ1-5, the V gene TRBV5-1; 7 bases are shared with TRBD1. Trimming at V came to 3 bases and at J to 0 bases, leaving 3 bases not matched to a gene. In germline, CDR1 is SGHRS, CDR2 YFSETQ. CDR3 length equals 15 residues. The CDR3 is CASSSTGASNQPQHF. In DNA, the CDR3 is TGCGCCAGCAGCTCAACAGGGGCTAGCAATCAGCCCCAGCATTTT. The complete variable domain, with remaining parts taken from reference TRBV5-1 and TRBJ1-5, reads KAGVTQTPRYLIKTRGQQVTLSCSPISGHRSVSWYQQTPGQGLQFLFEYFSETQRNKGNFPGRFSGRQFSNSRSEMNVSTLELGDSALYLCASSSTGASNQPQHFGDGTRLSIL.

The chain combines TRBV20-1 with TRBJ2-2, with TRBD2 matching 7 bases. Germline V CDR1 and CDR2: DFQATT, SNEGSKA (reference sequence). The V and J ends lost 3 bases and 7 bases, in that order; junction bases with no gene match: 14. The CDR3 covers 16 residues. This CDR3 is CSASPWGGPGNGELFF. DNA for the CDR3: TGCAGTGCTAGCCCATGGGGAGGGCCTGGGAACGGGGAGCTGTTTTTT.

CDR3 bases: TGCGCCAGCAGCCTCACCCCAGGTACGAACAATGAGCAGTTCTTC. It translates to CASSLTPGTNNEQFF. This chain joins TRBV5-1 and TRBJ2-1; D is undetermined. Germline V gene data show CDR1 as SGHRS and CDR2 as YFSETQ. The CDR3 is 15 amino acids. Between the trimmed V and J ends, which lost 4 bases and 5 bases, there was a span of 16 bases.

Comment on this clonotype: Given a much more abundant clone one base away, this may be a read error. This CDR3 fails to terminate in the conserved phenylalanine or tryptophan, so it likely reflects a read error. The genes are TRBV7-2 and TRBJ2-1, with D perhaps matching TRBD2 (5 bases). CDR3 size: 13 residues. V lost 5 bases and J lost 7, with 12 bases in between. Germline V CDR1 and CDR2: SGHTA, FQGNSA. In DNA form, the CDR3 reads TGTGCCAGCAGCCTCCTGACTAAAAATGAGCAGTTCCTC. This encodes CASSLLTKNEQFL.

The V gene is TRBV3-1, the J gene TRBJ2-1; D is perhaps TRBD1 or TRBD2 (5 bases each). This CDR3 contains 14 residues. Germline V gene sequence: CDR1 LGHDT, CDR2 YNNKEL (reference sequence). Trimming took off 1 base at V and 11 bases at J, with 15 bases between the two ends. This CDR3 reads CASSQVGTAGKQFF. The CDR3 DNA follows: TGTGCCAGCAGCCAAGTCGGGACCGCCGGGAAGCAGTTCTTC.

In this sample, this clonotype turned up many times. This chain joins TRBV7-9 and TRBJ1-2, with a tentative D call TRBD1 (5 bases). CDR1 is SEHNR and CDR2 is FQNEAQ in the germline V gene (reference sequence). V lost 3 bases to trimming and J lost 5 bases, with 10 bases between them. CDR3 length: 13 amino acids. CDR3 region: CASSFQGGYGYTF. CDR3 in DNA: TGTGCCAGCAGCTTCCAGGGAGGTTATGGCTACACCTTC.

This clonotype was found a few times. The CDR3, as DNA: TGTGCCAGCAGCAATAATAGGCGGACTAGCGGTCTTTGGGATACGCAGTATTTT. It translates to CASSNNRRTSGLWDTQYF. The rearrangement uses TRBV4-2 and TRBJ2-3; 10 bases are shared with TRBD2. The CDR3 is 18 residues long. The germline CDR1 and CDR2 sequences are LGHNA and YNFKEQ. Losses at the gene ends were 5 bases for V and 6 bases for J; bases not matched to a gene: 17.

This clonotype was counted only a few times. The CDR3 spells CSARVGGRAEDGELFF. The CDR3 nucleotides read TGCAGTGCTAGAGTAGGCGGGAGGGCCGAGGACGGGGAGCTGTTTTTT. This chain links TRBV20-1 with TRBJ2-2; TRBD2 agrees at 9 bases. The J segment lost 7 bases and the V segment lost 1 base, leaving 10 bases of the junction unmatched. CDR3 length: 16 amino acids. CDR1 DFQATT and CDR2 SNEGSKA come from the germline V gene (reference sequence).

In its sample, this clonotype was seen many times. V is TRBV5-1 and J is TRBJ2-5; perhaps TRBD1 as D (6 bases). Germline assignment: CDR1 SGHRS and CDR2 YFSETQ. Trimming removed 5 bases at V and 5 bases at J, with 13 bases between. The CDR3 contains 13 residues. The CDR3 DNA reads TGCGCCAGCAGTCCAGGGGACCGGGAGACCCAGTACTTC. It specifies CASSPGDRETQYF.

This chain connects TRBV29-1 to TRBJ1-2; D not resolved. V was pared by 4 bases and J by 8 bases, with 8 bases between. Germline loops: CDR1 SQVTM, CDR2 ANQGSEA. The CDR3 runs to 10 residues. The CDR3 nucleotides are TGCAGCGTTGCAGGCGGCGGCTACACCTTC. Translating it yields CSVAGGGYTF.

The V call is TRBV2, the J call TRBJ2-7, with 8 bases matching TRBD2. Losses at the gene ends were 7 bases for V and 9 bases for J; bases not matched to a gene: 17. In germline, CDR1 is SNHLY, CDR2 FYNNEI. The CDR3 has 15 amino acids. Here the CDR3 DNA reads TGTGCCAGCACTTCATCTTTGGAAGCGGGAGTGGGGCAGTACGTC. Residues: CASTSSLEAGVGQYV.

This clonotype was seen a handful of times. The chain carries TRBV20-1 and TRBJ1-1; D unclear. V was trimmed by 5 bases and J by 0 bases, leaving 13 bases between them. The CDR3 extends over 14 amino acids. Germline lookup yields CDR1 DFQATT and CDR2 SNEGSKA (reference sequence). The CDR3 here is CSAAPGGLNTEAFF. The CDR3 coding sequence is TGCAGTGCTGCCCCGGGAGGGCTGAACACTGAAGCTTTCTTT.

CDR3 sequence (DNA): TGCAGTGCTCCGCGGAGGACTAATGAAAAACTGTTTTTT. This translates into CSAPRRTNEKLFF. The chain is built from TRBV20-1 and TRBJ1-4; D is uncertain. The V gene's germline CDR1 is DFQATT and CDR2 SNEGSKA (reference sequence). The length of the CDR3 is 13 residues. V shed 5 bases and J shed 2 bases, with 9 bases lying between them.

This clonotype was seen a few times. The genes are TRBV6-1 and TRBJ2-7; TRBD2 matches 9 bases. Germline V CDR1 and CDR2: MNHNS, SASEGT. The CDR3 is 12 residues long. After removal of 7 bases from V and 4 bases from J, the junction contained 2 bases not matched to a gene. DNA of the CDR3: TGTGCCAGCATTAGCGGGGGATACGAGCAGTACTTC. As protein: CASISGGYEQYF.

The V gene is TRBV19, the J gene TRBJ1-2; 8 bases map to TRBD1. Trimming removed 6 bases from V and 8 bases from J; junction bases left unmatched: 8. Germline V gives CDR1 LNHDA, CDR2 SQIVND (reference sequence). This CDR3 has 13 residues. CDR3 loop: CASRLRGQGGYTF. CDR3 DNA: TGTGCCAGTAGACTCAGGGGGCAAGGAGGCTACACCTTC.

This clonotype was observed a handful of times. The chain joins TRBV3-1 to TRBJ1-2; 8 bases fit TRBD1. Unmatched junction bases numbered 3, after V lost 1 base and J lost 8 bases. Germline loops: CDR1 LGHDT, CDR2 YNNKEL (reference sequence). This CDR3 is built from 13 residues. The CDR3 here is CASSQAGQGGYTF. Here the CDR3 DNA reads TGTGCCAGCAGCCAAGCCGGACAGGGCGGCTACACCTTC.

The rearrangement links TRBV20-1 to TRBJ2-1; TRBD2 might be the D (5 bases). Deletions cut 3 bases from V and 4 bases from J, with 10 bases between. Germline V gives CDR1 DFQATT, CDR2 SNEGSKA (reference sequence). CDR3 length: 13 residues. The CDR3 loop reads CSASLTTYNEQFF. As DNA, the CDR3 is TGCAGTGCTAGCCTGACTACGTACAATGAGCAGTTCTTC.

CDR3 coding DNA: TGCAGTGCTCGGGACCTTCGGAATAGCGAGCAGTACGTC. Protein product: CSARDLRNSEQYV. The V call is TRBV20-1, the J call TRBJ2-7; D is perhaps TRBD1 or TRBD2 (5 bases each). Germline lookup yields CDR1 DFQATT and CDR2 SNEGSKA (reference sequence). There are 13 residues in the CDR3. With 5 bases removed from V and 6 bases from J, the gap between germline ends came to 17 bases.

This clonotype was observed at least ten times. The CDR3, as DNA: TGTGCCAGCAGCTTAACTTGGCGGGTGGGAGGTACGCAGTATTTT. This gives the protein CASSLTWRVGGTQYF. This chain links TRBV7-2 with TRBJ2-3, with D maybe TRBD2 (6 bases). Per germline, CDR1 SGHTA and CDR2 FQGNSA. V was cut by 2 bases and J by 8 bases, with 17 bases left in between. The CDR3 runs to 15 residues.